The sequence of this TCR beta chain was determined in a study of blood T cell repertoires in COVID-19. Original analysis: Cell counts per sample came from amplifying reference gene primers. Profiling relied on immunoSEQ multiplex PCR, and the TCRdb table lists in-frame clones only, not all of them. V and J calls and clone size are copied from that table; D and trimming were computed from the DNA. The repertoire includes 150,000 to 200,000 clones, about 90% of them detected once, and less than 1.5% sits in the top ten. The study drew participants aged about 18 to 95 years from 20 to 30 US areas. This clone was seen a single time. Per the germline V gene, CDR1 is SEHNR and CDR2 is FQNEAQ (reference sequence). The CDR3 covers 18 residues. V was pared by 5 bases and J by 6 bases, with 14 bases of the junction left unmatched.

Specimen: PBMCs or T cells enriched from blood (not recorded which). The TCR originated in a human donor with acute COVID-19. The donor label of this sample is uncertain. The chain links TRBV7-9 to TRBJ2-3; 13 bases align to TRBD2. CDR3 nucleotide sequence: TGTGCCAGCAGCCCCCTCGCGGGACTAGCGGGGTTTCGGGATACGCAGTATTTT. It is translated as CASSPLAGLAGFRDTQYF.